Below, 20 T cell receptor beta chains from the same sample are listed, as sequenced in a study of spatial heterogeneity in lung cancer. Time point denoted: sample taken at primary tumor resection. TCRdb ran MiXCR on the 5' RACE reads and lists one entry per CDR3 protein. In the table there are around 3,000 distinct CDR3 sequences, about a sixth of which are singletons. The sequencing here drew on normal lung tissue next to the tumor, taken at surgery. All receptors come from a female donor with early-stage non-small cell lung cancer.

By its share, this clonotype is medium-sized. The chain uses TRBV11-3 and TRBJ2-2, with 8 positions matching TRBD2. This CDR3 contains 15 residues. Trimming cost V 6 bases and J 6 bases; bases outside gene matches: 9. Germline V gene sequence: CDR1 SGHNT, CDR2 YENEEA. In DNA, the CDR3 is TGTGCCAGCAGTTATAGCGGGGTACACGCCGGGGAGCTGTTTTTT. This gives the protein CASSYSGVHAGELFF.

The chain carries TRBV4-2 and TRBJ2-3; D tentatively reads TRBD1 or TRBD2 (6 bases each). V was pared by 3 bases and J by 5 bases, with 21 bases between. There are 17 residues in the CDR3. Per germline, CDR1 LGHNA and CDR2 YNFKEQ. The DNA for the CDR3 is TGTGCCAGCAGCCAGGAGGGGGACCCGCCGCCCCGAGATACGCAGTATTTT. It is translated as CASSQEGDPPPRDTQYF.

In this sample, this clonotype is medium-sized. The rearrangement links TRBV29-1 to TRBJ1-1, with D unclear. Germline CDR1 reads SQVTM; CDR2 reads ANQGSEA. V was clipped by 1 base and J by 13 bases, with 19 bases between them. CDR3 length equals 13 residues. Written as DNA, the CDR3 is TGCAGCGTTGAAGGGTCGGGCAGTTTTAAGGTTTTCTTT. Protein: CSVEGSGSFKVFF.

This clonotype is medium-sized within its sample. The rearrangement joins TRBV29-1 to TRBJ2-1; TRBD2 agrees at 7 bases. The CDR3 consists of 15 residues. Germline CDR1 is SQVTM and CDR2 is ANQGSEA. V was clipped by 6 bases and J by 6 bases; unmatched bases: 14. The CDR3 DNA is TGCAGCGTCCACGGCGGCGGGAGTGAGTTCAATGAGCAGTTCTTC. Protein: CSVHGGGSEFNEQFF.

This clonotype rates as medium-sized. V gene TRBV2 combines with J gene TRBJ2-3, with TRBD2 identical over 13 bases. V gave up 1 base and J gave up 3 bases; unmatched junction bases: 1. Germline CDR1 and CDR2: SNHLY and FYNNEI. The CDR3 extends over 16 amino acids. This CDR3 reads CASSEGTSGSTDTQYF. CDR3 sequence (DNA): TGTGCCAGCAGTGAAGGGACTAGCGGGAGTACAGATACGCAGTATTTT. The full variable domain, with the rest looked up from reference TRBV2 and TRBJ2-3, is EPEVTQTPSHQVTQMGQEVILRCVPISNHLYFYWYRQILGQKVEFLVSFYNNEISEKSEIFDDQFSVERPDGSNFTLKIRSTKLEDSAMYFCASSEGTSGSTDTQYFGPGTRLTVL.

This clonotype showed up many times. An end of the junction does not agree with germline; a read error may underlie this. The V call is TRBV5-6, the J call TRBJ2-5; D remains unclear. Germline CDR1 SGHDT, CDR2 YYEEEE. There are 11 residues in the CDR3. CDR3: CVSSQEETQYF. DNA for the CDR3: TGTGTCAGCAGCCAGGAGGAGACCCAGTACTTC.

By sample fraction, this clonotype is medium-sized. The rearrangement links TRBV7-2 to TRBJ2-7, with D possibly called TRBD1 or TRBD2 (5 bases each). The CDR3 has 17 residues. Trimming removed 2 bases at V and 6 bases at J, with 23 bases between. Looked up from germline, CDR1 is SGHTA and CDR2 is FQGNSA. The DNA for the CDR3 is TGTGCCAGCAGCTTAATGAAGGTCGGGACCCCGCTCGGCGAGCAGTACTTC. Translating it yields CASSLMKVGTPLGEQYF.

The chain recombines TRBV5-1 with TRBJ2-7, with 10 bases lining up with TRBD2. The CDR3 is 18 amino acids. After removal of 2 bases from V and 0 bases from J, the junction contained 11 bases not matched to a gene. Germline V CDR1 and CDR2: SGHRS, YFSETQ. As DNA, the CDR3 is TGCGCCAGCAGCTTACCCAGGGGGCCTAGCGGGAGCTCCTACGAGCAGTACTTC. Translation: CASSLPRGPSGSSYEQYF.

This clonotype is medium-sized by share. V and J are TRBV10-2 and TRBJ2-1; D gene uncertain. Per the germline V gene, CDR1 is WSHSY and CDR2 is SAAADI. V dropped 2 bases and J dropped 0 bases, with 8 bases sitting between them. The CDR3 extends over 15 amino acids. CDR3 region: CASSEIHSSYNEQFF. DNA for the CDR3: TGCGCCAGCAGTGAGATACATAGCTCCTACAATGAGCAGTTCTTC.

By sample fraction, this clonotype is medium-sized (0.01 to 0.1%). The CDR3 loop is CATWERAEQFF. The CDR3 DNA is TGTGCCACCTGGGAACGGGCCGAGCAGTTCTTC. The gene calls are TRBV14 and TRBJ2-1; unclear D gene. Germline values: CDR1 SGHDN, CDR2 FVKESK. The CDR3 has 11 amino acids. V was shortened by 10 bases and J by 10 bases, with 14 bases between the two germline ends.

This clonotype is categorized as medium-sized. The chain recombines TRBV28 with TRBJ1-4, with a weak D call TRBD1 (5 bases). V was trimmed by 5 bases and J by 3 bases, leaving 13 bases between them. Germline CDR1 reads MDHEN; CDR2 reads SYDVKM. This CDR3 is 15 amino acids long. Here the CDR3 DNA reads TGTGCCAGCAGTCCCCCGGGACCGGCTAATGAAAAACTGTTTTTT. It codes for CASSPPGPANEKLFF.

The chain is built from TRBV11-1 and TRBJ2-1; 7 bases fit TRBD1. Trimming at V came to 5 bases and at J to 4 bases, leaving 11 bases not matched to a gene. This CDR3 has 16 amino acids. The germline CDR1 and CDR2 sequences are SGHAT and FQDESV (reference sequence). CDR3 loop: CASSPRKGATYNEQFF. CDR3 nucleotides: TGTGCCAGCAGCCCTCGTAAGGGGGCGACGTACAATGAGCAGTTCTTC.

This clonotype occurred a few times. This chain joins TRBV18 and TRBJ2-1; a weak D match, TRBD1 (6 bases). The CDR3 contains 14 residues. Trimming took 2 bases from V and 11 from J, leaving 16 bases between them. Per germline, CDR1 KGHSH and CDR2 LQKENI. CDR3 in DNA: TGTGCCAGCTCACCAACAGGGTTTTTTTCCCAGCAGTTCTTC. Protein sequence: CASSPTGFFSQQFF.

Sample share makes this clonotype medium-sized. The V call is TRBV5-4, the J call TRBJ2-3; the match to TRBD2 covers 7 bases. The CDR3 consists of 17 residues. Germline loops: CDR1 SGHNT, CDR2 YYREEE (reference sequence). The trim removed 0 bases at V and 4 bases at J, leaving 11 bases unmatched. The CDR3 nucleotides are TGTGCCAGCAGCTTGGAGGGTCCGGGGGGAGAATCAGATACGCAGTATTTT. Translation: CASSLEGPGGESDTQYF.

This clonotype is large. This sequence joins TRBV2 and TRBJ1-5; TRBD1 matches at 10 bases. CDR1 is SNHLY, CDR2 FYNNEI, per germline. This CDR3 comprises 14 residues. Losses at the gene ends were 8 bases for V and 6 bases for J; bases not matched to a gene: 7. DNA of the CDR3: TGTGCCAGCGGTAGGGGACAGGGGATTCAGCCCCAGCATTTT. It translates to CASGRGQGIQPQHF.

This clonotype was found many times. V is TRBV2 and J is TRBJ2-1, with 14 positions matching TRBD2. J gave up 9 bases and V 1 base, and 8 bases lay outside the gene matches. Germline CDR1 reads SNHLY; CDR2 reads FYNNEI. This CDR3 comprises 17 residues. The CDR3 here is CASSEGLAGGPEGEQFF. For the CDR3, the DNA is TGTGCCAGCAGTGAAGGACTAGCGGGAGGGCCGGAGGGTGAGCAGTTCTTC.

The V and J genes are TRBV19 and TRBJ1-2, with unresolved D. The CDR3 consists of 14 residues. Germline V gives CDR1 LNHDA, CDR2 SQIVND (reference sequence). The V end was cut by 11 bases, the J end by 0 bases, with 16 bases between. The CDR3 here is CAVRSFGANYGYTF. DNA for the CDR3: TGTGCCGTCAGGAGCTTTGGGGCTAACTATGGCTACACCTTC.

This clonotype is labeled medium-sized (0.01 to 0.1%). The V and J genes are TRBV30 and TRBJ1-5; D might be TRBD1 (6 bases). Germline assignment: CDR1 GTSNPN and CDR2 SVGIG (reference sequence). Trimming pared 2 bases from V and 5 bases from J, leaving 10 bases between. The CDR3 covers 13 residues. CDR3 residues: CAWSKGGDQPQHF. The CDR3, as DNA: TGTGCCTGGAGTAAGGGGGGGGATCAGCCCCAGCATTTT.

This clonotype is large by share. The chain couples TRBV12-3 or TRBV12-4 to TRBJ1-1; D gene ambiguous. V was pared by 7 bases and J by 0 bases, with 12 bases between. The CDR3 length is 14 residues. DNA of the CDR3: TGTGCCAGCAAGCCAGACCCCCTGAACACTGAAGCTTTCTTT. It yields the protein CASKPDPLNTEAFF.

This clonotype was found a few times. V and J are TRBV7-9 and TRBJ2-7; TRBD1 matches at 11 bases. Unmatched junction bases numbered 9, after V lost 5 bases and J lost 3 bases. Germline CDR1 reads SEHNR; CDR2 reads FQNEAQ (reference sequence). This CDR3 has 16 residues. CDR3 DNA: TGTGCCAGCAGCGTTGCCGGGACAGGGGGAAACTACGAGCAGTACTTC. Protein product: CASSVAGTGGNYEQYF. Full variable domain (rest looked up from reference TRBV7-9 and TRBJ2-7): DTGVSQNPRHKITKRGQNVTFRCDPISEHNRLYWYRQTLGQGPEFLTYFQNEAQLEKSRLLSDRFSAERPKGSFSTLEIQRTEQGDSAMYLCASSVAGTGGNYEQYFGPGTRLTVT.